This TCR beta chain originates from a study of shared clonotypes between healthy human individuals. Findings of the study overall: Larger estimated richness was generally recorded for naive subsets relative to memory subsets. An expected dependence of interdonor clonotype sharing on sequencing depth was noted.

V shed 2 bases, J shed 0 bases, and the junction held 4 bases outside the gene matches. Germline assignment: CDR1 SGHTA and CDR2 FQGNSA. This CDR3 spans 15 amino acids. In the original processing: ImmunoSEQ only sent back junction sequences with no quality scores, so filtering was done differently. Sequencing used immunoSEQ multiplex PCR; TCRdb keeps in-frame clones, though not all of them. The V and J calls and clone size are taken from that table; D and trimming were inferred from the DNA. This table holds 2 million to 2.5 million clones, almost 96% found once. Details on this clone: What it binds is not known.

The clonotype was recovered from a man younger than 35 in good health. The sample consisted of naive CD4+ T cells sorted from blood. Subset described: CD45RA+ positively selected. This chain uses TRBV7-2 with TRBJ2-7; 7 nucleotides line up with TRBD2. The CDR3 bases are TGTGCCAGCAGCTTATTGGCGGGAGTCTCCTACGAGCAGTACTTC. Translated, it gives CASSLLAGVSYEQYF.